This TCR beta chain came from a study of T cells in Graves' hyperthyroidism and ophthalmopathy. Researchers took RNA transcripts and amplified the TCR beta CDR3 regions from them. The TCR CDR3 was amplified in a first-round RT-PCR using the HTBI primer set. TCRdb re-called the multiplex PCR reads with MiXCR, one entry per CDR3 protein. The table lists tens of thousands of distinct CDR3 sequences, approximately 53% of them singletons. Ophthalmopathy patients had Clinical Activity Score at least 3, NOSPECS grade at least 4, duration under 3 months. The study excluded patients with uncontrolled infection, other autoimmune disease, pregnancy or lactation. Together with thyroid ultrasound, orbital computed tomography, serum thyroxine and TRAb, clinical symptoms were used for diagnoses. Specimen: blood. The clonotype originates from a woman aged 60-75 years with Graves' ophthalmopathy.

CDR3 loop: CAIGRTGDYNEQFF. CDR3 coding DNA: TGTGCCATCGGCAGGACTGGAGACTACAATGAGCAGTTCTTC. The V call is TRBV7-9, the J call TRBJ2-1, with D possibly being TRBD2 (5 bases). Germline CDR1 SEHNR, CDR2 FQNEAQ (reference sequence). The V end was cut by 10 bases, the J end by 3 bases, with 16 bases between. This CDR3 is 14 amino acids long.